These 26 T cell receptor beta chains came from one sample sequenced in a study of identifying expanded T cells in peripheral blood. Clones were read by immunoSEQ multiplex PCR, and TCRdb kept only the in-frame ones, dropping some. Of under 70,000 clones in the sample, about 90% were seen once. The sample comprised blood. The receptors were gathered from a person aged 18 to 70 in good health.

The chain uses TRBV30 and TRBJ2-2; D is perhaps TRBD2 (5 bases). CDR1 is GTSNPN and CDR2 is SVGIG in the germline V gene (reference sequence). The V gene lost 0 bases and the J gene lost 6 bases, with 8 bases spanning the gap. CDR3 length: 13 amino acids. The CDR3 DNA reads as TGTGCCTGGAGTGTACTCGGGGCCGGGGAGCTGTTTTTT. It yields the protein CAWSVLGAGELFF.

The chain employs TRBV5-1 and TRBJ1-2; the match to TRBD1 covers 7 bases. The CDR3 is made up of 13 amino acids. J was trimmed by 8 bases and V by 4 bases; bases with no gene match: 8. Per the germline V gene, CDR1 is SGHRS and CDR2 is YFSETQ. DNA for the CDR3: TGCGCCAGCAGCAGTCGACAGGGCGGCGGCTACACCTTC. This translates into CASSSRQGGGYTF.

CDR3 DNA sequence: TGTGCCAGCAGCTGGGCCGGGACAGGAGGACGGGCGACCAGCTCCTACGAGCAGTACTTC. Residues: CASSWAGTGGRATSSYEQYF. The gene calls are TRBV28 and TRBJ2-7; 8 bases align to TRBD1. The V segment lost 6 bases and the J segment 0 bases; nucleotides outside the gene matches: 22. Germline values: CDR1 MDHEN, CDR2 SYDVKM. The CDR3 consists of 20 residues.

The chain recombines TRBV7-2 with TRBJ1-1; weak D call: TRBD1 (6 bases). The germline CDR1 and CDR2 sequences are SGHTA and FQGNSA. Trimming took 5 bases from V and 0 from J, leaving 10 bases between them. The CDR3 contains 14 residues. CDR3 bases: TGTGCCAGCAGCCAAACAGGGTTGAACACTGAAGCTTTCTTT. Encoded protein: CASSQTGLNTEAFF. Filled out from reference TRBV7-2 and TRBJ1-1, the complete variable domain reads GAGVSQSPSNKVTEKGKDVELRCDPISGHTALYWYRQSLGQGLEFLIYFQGNSAPDKSGLPSDRFSAERTGGSVSTLTIQRTQQEDSAVYLCASSQTGLNTEAFFGQGTRLTVV.

The chain couples TRBV18 to TRBJ2-1; TRBD1 matches 8 bases. Trimming removed 5 bases from V and 0 bases from J; junction bases left unmatched: 3. This CDR3 region has 15 residues. Germline V lookup: CDR1 KGHSH, CDR2 LQKENI. The DNA for the CDR3 is TGTGCCAGCTCAACAACAGGGGGCTCCTACAATGAGCAGTTCTTC. It encodes CASSTTGGSYNEQFF.

The chain uses TRBV2 and TRBJ2-2; D call uncertain. Germline CDR1 SNHLY, CDR2 FYNNEI. Trimming cost V 8 bases and J 0 bases, with 10 bases left between them. The CDR3 consists of 14 residues. The CDR3 loop reads CASEVGTNTGELFF. Written as DNA, the CDR3 is TGTGCCAGCGAAGTGGGAACGAACACCGGGGAGCTGTTTTTT.

The chain recombines TRBV4-2 with TRBJ2-5; D is undetermined. The CDR3 covers 17 residues. The germline CDR1 and CDR2 sequences are LGHNA and YNFKEQ. V gave up 1 base and J gave up 1 base, with 16 bases separating them. Written as DNA, the CDR3 is TGTGCCAGCAGCCAAGTGAGAGAGACCGACTCCCAAGAGACCCAGTACTTC. It codes for CASSQVRETDSQETQYF.

With respect to this clone: Other DNA sequences of this sample code for an identical CDR3. The J gene is TRBJ2-5, the V gene TRBV5-1; the D gene is possibly TRBD1 (6 bases). Germline CDR1 SGHRS, CDR2 YFSETQ. The V gene lost 2 bases and the J gene lost 1 base, with 6 bases spanning the gap. The CDR3 has 13 amino acids. CDR3 bases: TGCGCCAGCAGCTTACAGGGCCAAGAGACCCAGTACTTC. Protein sequence: CASSLQGQETQYF.

The V gene is TRBV7-8, the J gene TRBJ2-7, with D perhaps given as TRBD1 or TRBD2 (5 bases each). Germline lookup yields CDR1 SGHVS and CDR2 FQNEAQ. The CDR3 is made up of 15 amino acids. Trimming took off 8 bases at V and 3 bases at J, with 20 bases between the two ends. The CDR3 DNA follows: TGTGCCAGCCTGTCGAGGGGATTTGCCCTCTACGAGCAGTACTTC. It encodes CASLSRGFALYEQYF.

This clone was found once. Written as DNA, the CDR3 is TGTGCCAGCAGTTACCCCGGAGACTATGGCTACACCTTC. Translated: CASSYPGDYGYTF. The J gene is TRBJ1-2, the V gene TRBV6-6, with D unresolved. Trimming removed 2 bases from V and 3 bases from J, with 7 bases in between. CDR3 length: 13 residues. Germline CDR1 is MNHNY and CDR2 is SVGAGI (reference sequence).

The gene calls are TRBV7-6 and TRBJ1-1, with 7 bases fitting TRBD1. CDR1 is SGHVS and CDR2 is FNYEAQ in the germline V gene. V shed 5 bases and J 4 bases; nucleotides not matched to a gene: 13. The CDR3 runs to 16 residues. This CDR3 reads CASSPTQQGMVTEAFF. The CDR3, as DNA: TGTGCCAGCAGCCCTACCCAACAGGGGATGGTCACTGAAGCTTTCTTT. Full variable domain (remainder filled in from reference TRBV7-6 and TRBJ1-1): GAGVSQSPRYKVTKRGQDVALRCDPISGHVSLYWYRQALGQGPEFLTYFNYEAQQDKSGLPNDRFSAERPEGSISTLTIQRTEQRDSAMYRCASSPTQQGMVTEAFFGQGTRLTVV.

V is TRBV10-1 and J is TRBJ2-2; no clear D. There are 15 residues in the CDR3. Between the trimmed V and J ends, which lost 0 bases and 6 bases, there was a span of 11 bases. CDR1 is WNHNN and CDR2 is SYGVQD in the germline V gene (reference sequence). The CDR3 region is CASSESGNGPGELFF. The CDR3, as DNA: TGCGCCAGCAGTGAGTCAGGGAACGGGCCCGGGGAGCTGTTTTTT.

The chain combines TRBV30 with TRBJ2-1; 7 bases align to TRBD2. Trimming cost V 5 bases and J 5 bases; bases outside gene matches: 9. Germline V lookup: CDR1 GTSNPN, CDR2 SVGIG (reference sequence). The length of the CDR3 is 14 residues. The chain's CDR3 is CAWGRASGHNEQFF. The CDR3 DNA sequence: TGTGCCTGGGGGCGGGCTAGCGGACACAATGAGCAGTTCTTC.

The chain employs TRBV28 and TRBJ1-6, with TRBD1 as a possible D gene (5 bases). V was trimmed by 6 bases and J by 4 bases, leaving 10 bases between them. The length of the CDR3 is 14 residues. Germline loops: CDR1 MDHEN, CDR2 SYDVKM. Written as DNA, the CDR3 is TGTGCCAGCAGCCTCCAGGGTTATAATTCACCCCTCCACTTT. Amino acids: CASSLQGYNSPLHF.

V is TRBV7-3 and J is TRBJ1-1; TRBD1 is a possible D gene (6 bases). Germline-derived CDR1 and CDR2 are SGHTA and FQGTGA. Trimming removed 2 bases from V and 10 bases from J, with 17 bases in between. The length of the CDR3 is 14 residues. The CDR3 loop reads CASSLAPGDPSAFF. CDR3 bases: TGTGCCAGCAGCTTAGCTCCAGGGGACCCGTCAGCTTTCTTT. Variable domain in full (rest from reference TRBV7-3 and TRBJ1-1): GAGVSQTPSNKVTEKGKYVELRCDPISGHTALYWYRQSLGQGPEFLIYFQGTGAADDSGLPNDRFFAVRPEGSVSTLKIQRTERGDSAVYLCASSLAPGDPSAFFGQGTRLTVV.

V gene TRBV6-1 combines with J gene TRBJ2-7, with D uncertain. V lost 6 bases to trimming and J lost 0 bases, with 9 bases between them. CDR3 size: 13 residues. Germline lookup yields CDR1 MNHNS and CDR2 SASEGT. The CDR3 bases are TGTGCCAGCAGCCGGGCCCTCTCCTACGAGCAGTACTTC. It codes for CASSRALSYEQYF.

The chain couples TRBV28 to TRBJ2-4, with no clear D. Trimming removed 8 bases at V and 6 bases at J, with 8 bases between. CDR3 length: 11 residues. Germline CDR1 is MDHEN and CDR2 is SYDVKM. CDR3 nucleotides: TGTGCCAGCTCCGAGGCAAACATTCAGTACTTC. It translates to CASSEANIQYF.

On this clone: The junction and the germline gene differ at one end; a read error may be behind it. V usage is TRBV6-1 and J usage is TRBJ2-2; tentatively, D is TRBD2 (5 bases). This CDR3 has 13 amino acids. Looked up from germline, CDR1 is MNHNS and CDR2 is SASEGT. CDR3 in amino acids: CASRIGNPGELFF. The CDR3 DNA is TGTGCCAGCAGAATCGGGAACCCCGGGGAGCTGTTTTTT.

The CDR3 sequence: CASSFVRNNEKLFF. Here the CDR3 DNA reads TGTGCCAGCAGCTTCGTCAGGAACAATGAAAAACTGTTTTTT. The chain joins TRBV5-5 to TRBJ1-4; D gene uncertain. This CDR3 comprises 14 residues. Germline V lookup: CDR1 SGHKS, CDR2 YYEKEE (reference sequence). V shed 2 bases and J shed 5 bases, with 10 bases lying between them.

This chain uses TRBV7-7 with TRBJ2-1; 11 positions agree with TRBD2. Germline V CDR1 and CDR2: SSHAT, FNYEAQ (reference sequence). J gave up 6 bases and V 5 bases, and 9 bases lay outside the gene matches. This CDR3 is 16 amino acids long. CDR3 in DNA: TGTGCCAGCAGCCGGCTAACTAGCGGGGGATTCAATGAGCAGTTCTTC. Translating gives CASSRLTSGGFNEQFF.

The chain combines TRBV6-1 with TRBJ2-7; maybe TRBD2 (7 bases). This CDR3 spans 19 amino acids. Germline CDR1 and CDR2: MNHNS and SASEGT. Trimming left V 3 bases short and J 3 bases short, with 27 bases between. In DNA, the CDR3 is TGTGCCAGCAGTGAGCAGGGGTGGGCAGGGAGGGTTAAGGGCTACGAGCAGTACTTC. It codes for CASSEQGWAGRVKGYEQYF.

The rearrangement joins TRBV5-5 to TRBJ1-5; TRBD1 matches at 7 bases. The CDR3 totals 19 residues. Unmatched junction bases numbered 14, after V lost 2 bases and J lost 0 bases. Germline V gene data show CDR1 as SGHKS and CDR2 as YYEKEE (reference sequence). The CDR3 sequence: CASSFLWDSHLYSNQPQHF. CDR3 nucleotides: TGTGCCAGCAGCTTCCTTTGGGACAGTCACCTCTATAGCAATCAGCCCCAGCATTTT.

The chain couples TRBV4-1 to TRBJ2-5; no clear D. The CDR3 extends over 15 amino acids. V was trimmed by 1 base and J by 1 base, leaving 10 bases between them. Germline CDR1 and CDR2: MGHRA and YSYEKL. The CDR3 is CASSQVFMLQETQYF. DNA for the CDR3: TGCGCCAGCAGCCAAGTTTTTATGCTCCAAGAGACCCAGTACTTC.

In DNA, the CDR3 is TGTGCCAGCAGTTCCCCTTCAAGGGGCACTGAAGCTTTCTTT. Protein sequence: CASSSPSRGTEAFF. The V call is TRBV6-5, the J call TRBJ1-1; D might be TRBD1 (5 bases). The ends were cut back, 4 bases at V and 4 bases at J, with 13 bases in the middle. The CDR3 totals 14 residues. Germline lookup yields CDR1 MNHEY and CDR2 SVGAGI.

In its sample, this clone was seen once. This chain links TRBV1 with TRBJ2-3; TRBD1, the table's D call, lacks a check against the DNA. TRBV1 is annotated as a pseudogene. This CDR3 contains 15 residues. Here the CDR3 DNA reads TGCACCAGCAGCCAAGTCGTAGACAAGACATACACGCAGTATTTT. Translating it yields CTSSQVVDKTYTQYF.

This chain connects TRBV6-1 to TRBJ2-5, with TRBD1 matching over 9 bases. The CDR3 consists of 17 residues. The junction had 11 bases not matched to a gene; V was cut back by 4 bases and J by 2 bases. Germline values: CDR1 MNHNS, CDR2 SASEGT. The DNA of the CDR3 is TGTGCCAGCAGTGGGATTGGACAGGGGAGGGAGCAAGAGACCCAGTACTTC. Its translation: CASSGIGQGREQETQYF.